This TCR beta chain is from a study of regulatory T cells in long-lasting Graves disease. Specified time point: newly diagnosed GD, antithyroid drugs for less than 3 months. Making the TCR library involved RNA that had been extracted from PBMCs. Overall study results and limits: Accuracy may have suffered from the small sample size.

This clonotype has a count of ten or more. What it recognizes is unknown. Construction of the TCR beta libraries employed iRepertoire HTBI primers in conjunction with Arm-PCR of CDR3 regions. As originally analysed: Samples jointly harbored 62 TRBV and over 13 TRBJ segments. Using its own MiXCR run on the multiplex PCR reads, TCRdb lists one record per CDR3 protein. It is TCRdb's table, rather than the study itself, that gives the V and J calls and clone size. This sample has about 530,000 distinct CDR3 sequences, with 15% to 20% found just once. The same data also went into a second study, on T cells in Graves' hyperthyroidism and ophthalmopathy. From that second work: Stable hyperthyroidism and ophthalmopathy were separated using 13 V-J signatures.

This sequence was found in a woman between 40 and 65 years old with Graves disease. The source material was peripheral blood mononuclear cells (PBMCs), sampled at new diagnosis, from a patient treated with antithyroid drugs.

CDR3 protein: CASTGGGDWYNEQFF. The CDR3 nucleotides are TGTGCCAGCACTGGCGGGGGGGATTGGTACAATGAGCAGTTCTTC. The chain has TRBV3-1 and TRBJ2-1; 9 bases map to TRBD2. Germline-derived CDR1 and CDR2 are LGHDT and YNNKEL (reference sequence). CDR3 length: 15 residues. The V segment lost 7 bases and the J segment 4 bases; nucleotides outside the gene matches: 8.